This entry lists 4 T cell receptor beta chains sequenced from one sample in a study of T cells in Graves' hyperthyroidism and ophthalmopathy. Amplification of TCR beta CDR3 regions was performed using RNA transcripts as template. First-round RT-PCR of the TCR CDR3 relied on the HTBI primer set. TCRdb re-analysed the multiplex PCR reads in MiXCR, keeping a single row per CDR3 protein. The profile shows 200,000 to 300,000 distinct CDR3 sequences, approximately 25% of them singletons. What was sequenced was blood. The receptors originated from a woman aged 40 to 50 with Graves' ophthalmopathy.

This clonotype was seen repeatedly, ten times or more. V is TRBV6-1 and J is TRBJ1-2, with 9 nucleotides matching TRBD1. The CDR3 has 17 residues. V gave up 4 bases and J gave up 4 bases; unmatched junction bases: 13. The germline CDR1 and CDR2 sequences are MNHNS and SASEGT. The CDR3 sequence is CASSAGQGTFISYGYTF. In nucleotides, the CDR3 is TGTGCCAGCAGTGCCGGACAGGGGACCTTTATATCCTATGGCTACACCTTC.

This clonotype was counted at least ten times. The gene calls are TRBV28 and TRBJ1-2; D ambiguous. In germline, CDR1 is MDHEN, CDR2 SYDVKM. With 7 bases removed from V and 0 bases from J, the gap between germline ends came to 6 bases. The CDR3 totals 12 residues. The CDR3 loop is CASMNSNYGYTF. As DNA, the CDR3 is TGTGCCAGCATGAACTCTAACTATGGCTACACCTTC.

The chain has TRBV28 and TRBJ1-2; 9 bases map to TRBD1. CDR1 and CDR2 (germline): MDHEN, SYDVKM. Losses at the gene ends were 6 bases for V and 8 bases for J; bases not matched to a gene: 10. The CDR3 is made up of 14 amino acids. The CDR3 DNA sequence: TGTGCCAGCAGGTCCACAGGGGGCGTTTACGGCTACACCTTC. It codes for CASRSTGGVYGYTF.

This clonotype came up many times. J is TRBJ1-2 and V is TRBV15; 8 bases fit TRBD1. CDR3 size: 16 residues. V lost 4 bases and J lost 0; bases outside the gene matches: 7. Looked up from germline, CDR1 is LNHNV and CDR2 is YYDKDF (reference sequence). The chain's CDR3 is CATSKSGQGTNYGYTF. In DNA form, the CDR3 reads TGTGCCACCAGCAAAAGCGGACAGGGAACTAACTATGGCTACACCTTC.